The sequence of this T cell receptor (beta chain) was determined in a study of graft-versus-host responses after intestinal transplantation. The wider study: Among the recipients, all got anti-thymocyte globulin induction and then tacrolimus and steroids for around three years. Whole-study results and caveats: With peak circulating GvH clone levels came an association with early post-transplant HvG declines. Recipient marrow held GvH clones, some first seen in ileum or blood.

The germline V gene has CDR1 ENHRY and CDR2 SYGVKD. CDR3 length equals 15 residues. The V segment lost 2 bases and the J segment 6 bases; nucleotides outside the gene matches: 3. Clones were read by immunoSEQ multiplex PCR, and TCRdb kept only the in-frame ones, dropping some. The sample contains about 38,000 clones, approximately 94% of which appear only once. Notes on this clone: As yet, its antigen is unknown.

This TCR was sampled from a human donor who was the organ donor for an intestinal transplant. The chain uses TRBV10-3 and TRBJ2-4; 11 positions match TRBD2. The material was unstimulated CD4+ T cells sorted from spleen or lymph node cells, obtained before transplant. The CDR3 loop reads CAISEASGGLNIQYF. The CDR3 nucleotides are TGTGCCATCAGTGAGGCTAGCGGGGGGTTAAACATTCAGTACTTC.